The 27 T cell receptor beta chains below come from one sample, sequenced in a study of T cell responses to AZD1222 COVID-19 vaccine. Generated by immunoSEQ multiplex PCR, the TCRdb table keeps only in-frame clones and is missing some. This sample has about 130,000 clones; around 92% occur once, and the top ten carry 1.5% to 1.7%. Sample: peripheral blood, taken on day 0 of AZD1222 vaccination. Receptors were obtained from an adult in good health.

The chain links TRBV11-1 to TRBJ1-4; the match to TRBD1 covers 8 bases. The CDR3 is 14 residues long. The junction had 6 bases not matched to a gene; V was cut back by 5 bases and J by 7 bases. Germline CDR1 reads SGHAT; CDR2 reads FQDESV (reference sequence). The CDR3 DNA reads TGTGCCAGCAGCCTCGGGACAGGACTTGAAAAACTGTTTTTT. This translates into CASSLGTGLEKLFF.

The chain couples TRBV3-1 (or the pseudogene TRBV3-2) to TRBJ2-1; 7 bases fit TRBD2. The V segment lost 0 bases and the J segment 0 bases; nucleotides outside the gene matches: 11. The CDR3 covers 19 residues. Germline lookup yields CDR1 LGHDT and CDR2 YNNKEL (reference sequence). The CDR3 DNA is TGTGCCAGCAGCCAAGAACCCCCTATCGGCGGGAGCTCCTACAATGAGCAGTTCTTC. As protein: CASSQEPPIGGSSYNEQFF.

This chain connects TRBV15 to TRBJ1-5; tentative D call: TRBD1 (5 bases). CDR1 and CDR2 from the germline V gene are LNHNV and YYDKDF (reference sequence). Trimming shortened V by 5 bases and J by 4 bases, and 9 bases separated the two germline ends. The CDR3 consists of 13 residues. The CDR3 spells CATSPGRNQPQHF. The DNA for the CDR3 is TGTGCCACCAGCCCAGGGAGGAATCAGCCCCAGCATTTT.

The gene calls are TRBV6-5 and TRBJ2-2; D call uncertain. CDR1 MNHEY and CDR2 SVGAGI come from the germline V gene. There are 12 residues in the CDR3. Deletions cut 3 bases from V and 5 bases from J, with 4 bases between. CDR3 amino acids: CASSYKTGELFF. The CDR3 nucleotides are TGTGCCAGCAGTTATAAGACCGGGGAGCTGTTTTTT.

The chain has TRBV29-1 and TRBJ1-1; maybe TRBD1 (5 bases). The CDR3 has 14 amino acids. V was clipped by 8 bases and J by 1 base, with 17 bases between them. Looked up from germline, CDR1 is SQVTM and CDR2 is ANQGSEA. The CDR3 protein is CSSLGDGQNTEAFF. CDR3 DNA sequence: TGCAGCTCGCTTGGGGACGGTCAGAACACTGAAGCTTTCTTT. Drawing the rest from reference TRBV29-1 and TRBJ1-1, the complete variable domain is SAVISQKPSRDICQRGTSLTIQCQVDSQVTMMFWYRQQPGQSLTLIATANQGSEATYESGFVIDKFPISRPNLTFSTLTVSNMSPEDSSIYLCSSLGDGQNTEAFFGQGTRLTVV.

V usage is TRBV7-3 and J usage is TRBJ2-3; TRBD1 agrees at 10 bases. Germline V CDR1 and CDR2: SGHTA, FQGTGA. This CDR3 spans 15 amino acids. V lost 5 bases to trimming and J lost 3 bases; unmatched junction nucleotides: 5. CDR3 in amino acids: CASSPTGGATDTQYF. The CDR3 DNA reads as TGTGCCAGCAGCCCGACAGGGGGCGCGACAGATACGCAGTATTTT.

The chain couples TRBV7-9 to TRBJ2-7, with 8 bases matching TRBD1. The germline gives CDR1 SEHNR, CDR2 FQNEAQ (reference sequence). Trimming cost V 5 bases and J 3 bases; bases outside gene matches: 15. The CDR3 length is 17 residues. CDR3 in amino acids: CASSPHAPTGADYEQYF. The CDR3 DNA is TGTGCCAGCAGCCCCCACGCGCCGACAGGGGCCGACTACGAGCAGTACTTC. The whole variable domain, filled in from reference TRBV7-9 and TRBJ2-7, reads DTGVSQNPRHKITKRGQNVTFRCDPISEHNRLYWYRQTLGQGPEFLTYFQNEAQLEKSRLLSDRFSAERPKGSFSTLEIQRTEQGDSAMYLCASSPHAPTGADYEQYFGPGTRLTVT.

A note on this clone: Other nucleotide sequences in the sample specify the same CDR3. The J gene is TRBJ1-1, the V gene TRBV6-5, with no clear D. The CDR3 runs 14 residues. The V and J ends lost 0 bases and 1 base respectively, with 6 bases between them. The germline CDR1 and CDR2 sequences are MNHEY and SVGAGI. The CDR3 reads CASSYSGRNTEAFF. CDR3 DNA sequence: TGTGCCAGCAGTTACTCGGGGAGGAACACTGAAGCTTTCTTT.

This chain uses TRBV6-5 with TRBJ1-4; no firm D call. Looked up from germline, CDR1 is MNHEY and CDR2 is SVGAGI. CDR3 size: 14 residues. Trimming pared 7 bases from V and 8 bases from J, leaving 17 bases between. CDR3 DNA: TGTGCCAGCAAGTTAGAGGGATTTCGAGAAAAACTGTTTTTT. Protein: CASKLEGFREKLFF.

This rearrangement joins TRBV19 to TRBJ2-1; possible D gene TRBD1, 6 bases. The V and J ends lost 4 bases and 5 bases respectively, with 12 bases between them. Germline CDR1 reads LNHDA; CDR2 reads SQIVND (reference sequence). This CDR3 region has 14 residues. The CDR3 coding sequence is TGTGCCAGTAGTACCCACACAGGGAACAATGAGCAGTTCTTC. It encodes CASSTHTGNNEQFF.

The gene calls are TRBV7-3 and TRBJ1-2; tentative D call: TRBD1 (5 bases). The CDR3 totals 13 residues. In germline, CDR1 is SGHTA, CDR2 FQGTGA. With 0 bases removed from V and 3 bases from J, the gap between germline ends came to 5 bases. The CDR3 protein is CASSLTQDYGYTF. DNA of the CDR3: TGTGCCAGCAGCTTAACACAGGACTATGGCTACACCTTC. Complete variable domain (other parts from reference TRBV7-3 and TRBJ1-2): GAGVSQTPSNKVTEKGKYVELRCDPISGHTALYWYRQSLGQGPEFLIYFQGTGAADDSGLPNDRFFAVRPEGSVSTLKIQRTERGDSAVYLCASSLTQDYGYTFGSGTRLTVV.

V usage is TRBV5-1 and J usage is TRBJ1-6; TRBD1 might be the D (5 bases). Germline CDR1 and CDR2: SGHRS and YFSETQ. This CDR3 is built from 14 residues. The V and J ends lost 4 bases and 7 bases respectively, with 12 bases between them. The CDR3 here is CASSAGTQNSPLHF. The CDR3 region has the DNA TGCGCCAGCAGCGCGGGGACCCAAAATTCACCCCTCCACTTT.

The rearrangement joins TRBV15 to TRBJ2-7; 7 bases are shared with TRBD2. This CDR3 region has 14 residues. The germline V gene encodes CDR1 LNHNV and CDR2 YYDKDF (reference sequence). Unmatched junction bases numbered 10, after V lost 6 bases and J lost 5 bases. The CDR3 DNA reads as TGTGCCACCAGAAAAGGACTAGGCACCGACGAGCAGTACTTC. As protein: CATRKGLGTDEQYF. Looking up the rest from reference TRBV15 and TRBJ2-7 gives the full variable domain: DAMVIQNPRYQVTQFGKPVTLSCSQTLNHNVMYWYQQKSSQAPKLLFHYYDKDFNNEADTPDNFQSRRPNTSFCFLDIRSPGLGDTAMYLCATRKGLGTDEQYFGPGTRLTVT.

The chain combines TRBV20-1 with TRBJ1-5; D not certain. Germline-derived CDR1 and CDR2 are DFQATT and SNEGSKA (reference sequence). The CDR3 runs to 14 residues. V was cut by 3 bases and J by 4 bases, with 13 bases left in between. The CDR3 sequence is CSASPGGVNQPQHF. CDR3 nucleotide sequence: TGCAGTGCTAGTCCCGGTGGGGTGAATCAGCCCCAGCATTTT.

The gene calls are TRBV15 and TRBJ1-1, with TRBD1 as a possible D gene (5 bases). Germline V gene data show CDR1 as LNHNV and CDR2 as YYDKDF (reference sequence). The CDR3 runs 14 residues. Trimming stripped 0 bases from V and 4 bases from J, with 9 bases between. This CDR3 reads CATSRDLRVTEAFF. CDR3 bases: TGTGCCACCAGCAGAGATCTCAGGGTCACTGAAGCTTTCTTT.

V and J are TRBV19 and TRBJ1-5; D is possibly TRBD1 (5 bases). V was pared by 1 base and J by 2 bases, with 9 bases between. Germline V gene data show CDR1 as LNHDA and CDR2 as SQIVND (reference sequence). This CDR3 comprises 15 residues. CDR3: CASSIGGGGNQPQHF. For the CDR3, the DNA is TGTGCCAGTAGTATAGGCGGGGGAGGCAATCAGCCCCAGCATTTT.

The chain employs TRBV18 and TRBJ1-5, with D maybe TRBD1 (6 bases). V was pared by 6 bases and J by 2 bases, with 14 bases between. Germline CDR1 reads KGHSH; CDR2 reads LQKENI. The CDR3 sequence is 15 residues long. The CDR3 reads CASSRTGYGNQPQHF. The DNA of the CDR3 is TGTGCCAGCTCCCGAACAGGGTACGGCAATCAGCCCCAGCATTTT.

V usage is TRBV28 and J usage is TRBJ1-1; D gene ambiguous. V lost 7 bases and J lost 5, with 14 bases in between. Germline lookup yields CDR1 MDHEN and CDR2 SYDVKM. The CDR3 is made up of 13 amino acids. The CDR3 reads CASTWTSGTEAFF. The CDR3 nucleotides are TGTGCCAGCACTTGGACCAGCGGGACTGAAGCTTTCTTT.

The CDR3 DNA sequence: TGTGCCACCAGTGATTCCTCCGGGGCAGGGGGCGGGAGGACTGAAGCTTTCTTT. This sequence encodes CATSDSSGAGGGRTEAFF. V is TRBV24-1 and J is TRBJ1-1; 8 nucleotides match TRBD1. Losses at the gene ends were 2 bases for V and 5 bases for J; bases not matched to a gene: 15. Looked up from germline, CDR1 is KGHDR and CDR2 is SFDVKD. The CDR3 covers 18 residues.

The chain carries TRBV19 and TRBJ1-2; the D is unclear. This CDR3 region has 13 residues. V was cut by 5 bases and J by 4 bases, with 11 bases left in between. Germline values: CDR1 LNHDA, CDR2 SQIVND (reference sequence). For the CDR3, the DNA is TGTGCCAGTAGTGAAGAGACGGTCTATGGCTACACCTTC. Its translation is CASSEETVYGYTF.

The chain joins TRBV7-9 to TRBJ2-5, with D unclear. Trimming took off 2 bases at V and 1 base at J, with 2 bases between the two ends. This CDR3 has 12 residues. Germline lookup yields CDR1 SEHNR and CDR2 FQNEAQ (reference sequence). The CDR3 DNA follows: TGTGCCAGCAGCTTAACCCAAGAGACCCAGTACTTC. Its protein is CASSLTQETQYF.

The rearrangement uses TRBV6-5 and TRBJ1-1; tentative D call: TRBD1 (5 bases). Deletions cut 4 bases from V and 4 bases from J, with 10 bases between. CDR3 size: 13 residues. The germline V gene has CDR1 MNHEY and CDR2 SVGAGI. The chain's CDR3 is CASSSEGFTEAFF. The DNA for the CDR3 is TGTGCCAGCAGTTCAGAGGGGTTCACTGAAGCTTTCTTT.

The V gene is TRBV11-3, the J gene TRBJ1-4, with TRBD1 identical over 11 bases. This CDR3 comprises 15 residues. Germline assignment: CDR1 SGHNT and CDR2 YENEEA. The trim removed 5 bases at V and 8 bases at J, leaving 7 bases unmatched. The CDR3 sequence is CASSRTGGGREKLFF. The CDR3 bases are TGTGCCAGCAGCCGGACAGGGGGCGGTAGGGAAAAACTGTTTTTT.

The gene calls are TRBV5-1 and TRBJ1-1; D gene ambiguous. The CDR3 contains 13 residues. Germline CDR1 SGHRS, CDR2 YFSETQ. V was shortened by 4 bases and J by 7 bases, with 14 bases between the two germline ends. The DNA for the CDR3 is TGCGCCAGCAGCGTAACACCTCGGTATGAAGCTTTCTTT. Encoded protein: CASSVTPRYEAFF.

A single count supports this clone. CDR3 in amino acids: CASSSLLSNSYEQYF. The CDR3 coding sequence is TGTGCCAGCAGCTCTCTGCTTTCGAACTCCTACGAGCAGTACTTC. The rearrangement links TRBV3-1 (or the pseudogene TRBV3-2) to TRBJ2-7; D is uncertain. Per germline, CDR1 LGHDT and CDR2 YNNKEL (reference sequence). The ends were cut back, 5 bases at V and 0 bases at J, with 14 bases in the middle. CDR3 size: 15 residues.

This clone was recorded only once. The J gene is TRBJ1-5, the V gene TRBV21-1. TRBV21-1 corresponds to a pseudogene. The CDR3 length is 16 residues. CDR3 in amino acids: CASSKEARRINQPQHF. Written as DNA, the CDR3 is TGTGCCAGCAGCAAAGAGGCCAGGAGAATCAATCAGCCCCAGCATTTT.

V usage is TRBV24-1 and J usage is TRBJ2-7; TRBD2 matches 11 bases. The CDR3 consists of 15 residues. CDR1 is KGHDR, CDR2 SFDVKD, per germline. The trim removed 3 bases at V and 3 bases at J, leaving 3 bases unmatched. CDR3 sequence (DNA): TGTGCCACCAGTGATACTAGCGGGAGAAACTACGAGCAGTACTTC. This codes for CATSDTSGRNYEQYF.